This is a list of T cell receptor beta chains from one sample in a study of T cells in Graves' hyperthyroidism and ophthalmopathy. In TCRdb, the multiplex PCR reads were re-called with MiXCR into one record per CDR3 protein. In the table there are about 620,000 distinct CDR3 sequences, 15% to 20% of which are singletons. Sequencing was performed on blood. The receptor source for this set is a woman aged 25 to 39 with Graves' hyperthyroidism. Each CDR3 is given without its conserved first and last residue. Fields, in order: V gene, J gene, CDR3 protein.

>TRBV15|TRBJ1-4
ATSRGQGNEKLF
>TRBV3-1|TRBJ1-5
ASSLASPYSNQPQH
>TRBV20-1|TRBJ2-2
SARDRTSGNGGELF
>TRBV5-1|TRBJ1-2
ASSLDAGAGGYT
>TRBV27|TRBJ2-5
ASSLYARPLQETQY
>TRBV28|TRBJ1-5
ASSPDLGGNQPQH
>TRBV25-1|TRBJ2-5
ASSHPGQDPETQY
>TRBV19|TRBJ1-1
ASSMGGARTEAF
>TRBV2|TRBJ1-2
ASKTGRSYYGYT
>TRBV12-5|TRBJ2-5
ASGLVTGTGAETQY
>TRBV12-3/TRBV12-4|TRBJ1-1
ARSHGLEAF
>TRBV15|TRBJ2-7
ATSSAITSFPYEQY
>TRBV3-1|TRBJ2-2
ASSHSSFSGELF
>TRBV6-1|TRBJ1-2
ASSSGQGGYT
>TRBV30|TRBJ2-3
AWSTGTSGRDTQY
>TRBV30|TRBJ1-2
AWSPGQGKNGYT
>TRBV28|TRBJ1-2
ASTLAGQGGWYGYT
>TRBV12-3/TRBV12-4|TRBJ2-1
ASSPDPNNEQF
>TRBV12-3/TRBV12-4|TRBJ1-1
ASRHPGLGRNTEAF
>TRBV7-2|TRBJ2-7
ASSSLAGVGLYEQY
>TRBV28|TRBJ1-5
ASSSLGPQH
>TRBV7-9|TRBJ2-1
ASSDPGQGVGLQF
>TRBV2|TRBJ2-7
ASSEPTLSYEQY
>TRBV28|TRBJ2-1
ASSSRTSGTYNEQF
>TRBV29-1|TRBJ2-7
SVRGAGYEQY
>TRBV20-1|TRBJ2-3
SARDYSTDTQY
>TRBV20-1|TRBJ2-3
SARVGELGTDTQY
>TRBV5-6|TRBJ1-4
ASSLRREKLF
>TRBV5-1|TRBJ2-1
ASSVVQGSSYNEQF
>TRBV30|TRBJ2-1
AWNAIAGGNEQF
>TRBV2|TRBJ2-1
ASGGPVAADNEQF
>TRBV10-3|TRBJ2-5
AISVEQETQY
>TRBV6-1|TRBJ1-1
ASRRRLGGENEAF
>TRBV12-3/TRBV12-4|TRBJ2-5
ASSVRDRGQETQY
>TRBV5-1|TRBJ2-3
ASSPGRSGTDTQY
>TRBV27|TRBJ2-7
ASSLRLAGGHEQY
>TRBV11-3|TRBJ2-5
ASSRTSGTWQETQY
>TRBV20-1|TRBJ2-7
SASSLYRADYEQY
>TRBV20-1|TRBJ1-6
SARMARSPNSPLH
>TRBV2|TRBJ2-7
ASSDSISYEQY
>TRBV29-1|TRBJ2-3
SVATSGREDTQY
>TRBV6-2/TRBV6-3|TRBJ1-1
ASSYNGYRGTNTEAF
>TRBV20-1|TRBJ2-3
SASPDRNPDTQY
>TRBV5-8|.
ASSLGLSLQF
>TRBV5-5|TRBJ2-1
ASTDRDEQF